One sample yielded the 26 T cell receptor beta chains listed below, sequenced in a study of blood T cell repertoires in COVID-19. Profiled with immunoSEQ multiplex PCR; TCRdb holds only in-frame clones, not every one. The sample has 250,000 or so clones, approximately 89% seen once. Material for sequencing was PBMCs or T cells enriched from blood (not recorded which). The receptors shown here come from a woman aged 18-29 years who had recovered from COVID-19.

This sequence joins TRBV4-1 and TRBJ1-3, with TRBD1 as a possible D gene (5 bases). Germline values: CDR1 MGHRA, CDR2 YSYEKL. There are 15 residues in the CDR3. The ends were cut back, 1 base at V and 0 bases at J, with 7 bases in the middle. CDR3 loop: CASSQVGLSGNTIYF. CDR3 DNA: TGCGCCAGCAGCCAAGTGGGGCTCTCTGGAAACACCATATATTTT.

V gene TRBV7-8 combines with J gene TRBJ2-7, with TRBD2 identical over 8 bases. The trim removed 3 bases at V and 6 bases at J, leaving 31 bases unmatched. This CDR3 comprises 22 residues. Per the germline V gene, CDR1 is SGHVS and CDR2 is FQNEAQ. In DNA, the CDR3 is TGTGCCAGCAGCTTGGTGGCGGGGGGCTTCGAAATTCCATCTCGGAACTACGGCGAGCAGTACTTC. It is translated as CASSLVAGGFEIPSRNYGEQYF.

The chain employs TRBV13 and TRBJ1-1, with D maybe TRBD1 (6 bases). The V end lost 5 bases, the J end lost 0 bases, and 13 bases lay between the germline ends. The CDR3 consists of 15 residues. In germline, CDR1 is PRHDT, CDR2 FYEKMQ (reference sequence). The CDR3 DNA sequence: TGTGCCAGCAGCCGAAGGACAGTCATGAACACTGAAGCTTTCTTT. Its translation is CASSRRTVMNTEAFF.

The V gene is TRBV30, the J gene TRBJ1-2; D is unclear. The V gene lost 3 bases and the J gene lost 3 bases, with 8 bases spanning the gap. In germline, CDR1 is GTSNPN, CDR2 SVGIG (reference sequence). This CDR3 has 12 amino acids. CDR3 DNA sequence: TGTGCCTGGAGGAACAGTTACTATGGCTACACCTTC. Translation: CAWRNSYYGYTF. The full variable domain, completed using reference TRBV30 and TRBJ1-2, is SQTIHQWPATLVQPVGSPLSLECTVEGTSNPNLYWYRQAAGRGLQLLFYSVGIGQISSEVPQNLSASRPQDRQFILSSKKLLLSDSGFYLCAWRNSYYGYTFGSGTRLTVV.

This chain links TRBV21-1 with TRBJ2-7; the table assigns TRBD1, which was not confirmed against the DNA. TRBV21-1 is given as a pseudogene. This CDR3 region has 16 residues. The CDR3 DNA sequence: TGTGCCAGCATCCCACCCCTGGACAGGGACTCCTACGAGCAGTACTTC. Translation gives CASIPPLDRDSYEQYF.

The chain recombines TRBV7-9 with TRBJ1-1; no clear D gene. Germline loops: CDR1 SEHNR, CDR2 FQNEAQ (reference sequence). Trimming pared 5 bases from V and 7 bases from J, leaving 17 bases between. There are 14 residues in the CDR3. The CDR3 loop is CASSLVHEGVEAFF. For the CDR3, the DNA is TGTGCCAGCAGCCTAGTCCACGAGGGCGTTGAAGCTTTCTTT.

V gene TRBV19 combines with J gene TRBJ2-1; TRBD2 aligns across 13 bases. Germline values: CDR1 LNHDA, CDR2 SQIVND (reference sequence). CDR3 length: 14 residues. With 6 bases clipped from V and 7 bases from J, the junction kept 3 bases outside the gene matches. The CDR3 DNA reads TGTGCCAGTAGGGGACTAGCGGGAAAGAATGAGCAGTTCTTC. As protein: CASRGLAGKNEQFF.

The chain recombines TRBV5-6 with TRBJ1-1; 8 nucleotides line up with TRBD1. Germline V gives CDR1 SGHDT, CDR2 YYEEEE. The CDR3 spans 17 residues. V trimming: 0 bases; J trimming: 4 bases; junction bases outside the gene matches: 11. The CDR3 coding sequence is TGTGCCAGCAGCTTGGCTGGCAGGGGGCCATCGGGCACTGAAGCTTTCTTT. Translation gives CASSLAGRGPSGTEAFF.

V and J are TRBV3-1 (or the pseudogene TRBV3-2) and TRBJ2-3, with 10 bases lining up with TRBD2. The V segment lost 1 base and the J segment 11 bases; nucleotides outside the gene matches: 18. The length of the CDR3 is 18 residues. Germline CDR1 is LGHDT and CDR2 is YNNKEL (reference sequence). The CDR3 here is CASSQGGREAGGIPRQYF. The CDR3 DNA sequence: TGTGCCAGCAGCCAAGGCGGGCGGGAAGCGGGGGGGATCCCGAGGCAGTATTTT.

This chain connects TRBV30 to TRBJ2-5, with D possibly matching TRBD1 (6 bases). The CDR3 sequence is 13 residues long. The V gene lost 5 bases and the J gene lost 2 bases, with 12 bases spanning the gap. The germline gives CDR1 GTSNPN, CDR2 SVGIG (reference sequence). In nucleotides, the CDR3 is TGTGCCTGGTCGGGACACCCGCAAGAGACCCAGTACTTC. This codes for CAWSGHPQETQYF.

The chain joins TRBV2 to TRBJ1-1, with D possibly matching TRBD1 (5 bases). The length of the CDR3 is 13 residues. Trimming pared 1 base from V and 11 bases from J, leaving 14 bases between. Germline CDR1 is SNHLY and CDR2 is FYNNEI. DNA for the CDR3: TGTGCCAGCAGTGAAGGTATGGGACTAGGGGCTTTCTTT. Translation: CASSEGMGLGAFF.

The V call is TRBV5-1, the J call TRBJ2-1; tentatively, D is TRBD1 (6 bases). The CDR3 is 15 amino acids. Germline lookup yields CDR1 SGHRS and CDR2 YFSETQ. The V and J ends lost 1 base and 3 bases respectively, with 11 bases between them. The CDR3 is CASSLQGPFYNEQFF. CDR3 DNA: TGCGCCAGCAGCTTGCAGGGGCCTTTCTACAATGAGCAGTTCTTC.

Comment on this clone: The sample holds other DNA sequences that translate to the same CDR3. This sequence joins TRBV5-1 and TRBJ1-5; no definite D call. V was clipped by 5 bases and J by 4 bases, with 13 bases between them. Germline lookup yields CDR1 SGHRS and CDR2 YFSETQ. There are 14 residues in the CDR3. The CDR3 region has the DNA TGCGCCAGCAGTTCGGACGGAGGGAATCAGCCCCAGCATTTT. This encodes CASSSDGGNQPQHF.

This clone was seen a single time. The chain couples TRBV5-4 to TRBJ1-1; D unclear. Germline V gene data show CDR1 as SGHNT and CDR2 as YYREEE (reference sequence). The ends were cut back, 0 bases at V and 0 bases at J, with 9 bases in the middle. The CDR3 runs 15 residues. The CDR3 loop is CASSLEPGMNTEAFF. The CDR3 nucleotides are TGTGCCAGCAGCTTGGAACCCGGGATGAACACTGAAGCTTTCTTT.

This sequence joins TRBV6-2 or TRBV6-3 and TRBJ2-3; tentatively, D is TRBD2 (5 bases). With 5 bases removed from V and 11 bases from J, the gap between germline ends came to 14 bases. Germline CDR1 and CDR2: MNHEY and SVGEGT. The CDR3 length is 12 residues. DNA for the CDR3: TGTGCCAGCAGTCTACCCCTCGAGGGGCAGTATTTT. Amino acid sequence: CASSLPLEGQYF.

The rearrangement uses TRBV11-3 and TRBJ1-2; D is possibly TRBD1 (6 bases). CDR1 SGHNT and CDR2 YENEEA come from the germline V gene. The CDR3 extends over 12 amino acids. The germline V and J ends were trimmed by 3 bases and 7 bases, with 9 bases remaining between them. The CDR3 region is CASSFQGSGYTF. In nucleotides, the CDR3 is TGTGCCAGCAGCTTCCAGGGGAGTGGCTACACCTTC.

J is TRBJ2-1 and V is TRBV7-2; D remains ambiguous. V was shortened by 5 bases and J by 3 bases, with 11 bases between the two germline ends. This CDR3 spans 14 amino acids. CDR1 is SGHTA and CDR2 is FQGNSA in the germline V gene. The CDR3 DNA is TGTGCCAGCAGCCCCGACATAATCTACAATGAGCAGTTCTTC. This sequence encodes CASSPDIIYNEQFF.

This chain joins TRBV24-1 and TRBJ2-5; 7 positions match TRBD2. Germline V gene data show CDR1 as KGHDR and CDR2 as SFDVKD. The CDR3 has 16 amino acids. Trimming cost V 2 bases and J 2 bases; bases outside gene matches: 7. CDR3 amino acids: CATSDSRLAPQETQYF. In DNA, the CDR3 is TGTGCCACCAGTGATTCAAGACTAGCTCCTCAAGAGACCCAGTACTTC.

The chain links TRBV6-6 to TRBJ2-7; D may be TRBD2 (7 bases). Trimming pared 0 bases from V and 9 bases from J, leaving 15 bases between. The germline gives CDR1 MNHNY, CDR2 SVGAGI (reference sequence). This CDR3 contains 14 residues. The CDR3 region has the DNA TGTGCCAGCAGTTACTCCTCGGGGGGCAACCCGCAGTACTTC. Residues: CASSYSSGGNPQYF.

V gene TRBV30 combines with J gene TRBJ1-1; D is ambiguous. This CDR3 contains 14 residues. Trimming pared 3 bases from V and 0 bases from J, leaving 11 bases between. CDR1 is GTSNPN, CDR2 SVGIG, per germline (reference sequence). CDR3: CAWRSVRVNTEAFF. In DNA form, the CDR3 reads TGTGCCTGGAGATCGGTCCGGGTGAACACTGAAGCTTTCTTT.

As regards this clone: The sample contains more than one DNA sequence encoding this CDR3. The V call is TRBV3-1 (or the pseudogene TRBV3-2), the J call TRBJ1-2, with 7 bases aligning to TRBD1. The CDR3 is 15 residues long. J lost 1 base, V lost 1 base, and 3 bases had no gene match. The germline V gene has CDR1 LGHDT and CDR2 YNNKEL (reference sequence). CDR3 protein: CASSQVGQLNYGYTF. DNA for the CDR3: TGTGCCAGCAGCCAAGTGGGACAGCTTAACTATGGCTACACCTTC.

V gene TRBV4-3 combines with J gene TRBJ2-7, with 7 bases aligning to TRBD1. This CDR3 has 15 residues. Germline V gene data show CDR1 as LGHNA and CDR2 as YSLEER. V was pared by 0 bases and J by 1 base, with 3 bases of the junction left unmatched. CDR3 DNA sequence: TGCGCCAGCAGCCAAGATCCCAGGGGGTCCTACGAGCAGTACTTC. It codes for CASSQDPRGSYEQYF.

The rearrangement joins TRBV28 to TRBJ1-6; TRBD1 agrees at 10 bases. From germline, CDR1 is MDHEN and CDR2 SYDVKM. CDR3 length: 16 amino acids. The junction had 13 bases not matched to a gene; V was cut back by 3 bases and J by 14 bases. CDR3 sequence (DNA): TGTGCCAGCAGTTTCCCGATGACAGGGGGCAATGGAGCCCTCCACTTT. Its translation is CASSFPMTGGNGALHF.

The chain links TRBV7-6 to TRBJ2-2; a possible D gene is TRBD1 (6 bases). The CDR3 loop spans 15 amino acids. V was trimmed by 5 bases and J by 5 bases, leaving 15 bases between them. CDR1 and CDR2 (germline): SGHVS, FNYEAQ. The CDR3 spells CASSPRTDPTGELFF. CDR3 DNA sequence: TGTGCCAGCAGCCCCCGGACAGATCCGACCGGGGAGCTGTTTTTT.

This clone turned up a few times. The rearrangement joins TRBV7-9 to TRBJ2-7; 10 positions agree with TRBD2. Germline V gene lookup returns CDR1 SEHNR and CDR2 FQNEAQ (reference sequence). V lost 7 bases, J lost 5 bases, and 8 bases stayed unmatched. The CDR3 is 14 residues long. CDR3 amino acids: CASNRAGGPHEQYF. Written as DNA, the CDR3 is TGTGCCAGCAACAGAGCGGGAGGGCCCCACGAGCAGTACTTC.

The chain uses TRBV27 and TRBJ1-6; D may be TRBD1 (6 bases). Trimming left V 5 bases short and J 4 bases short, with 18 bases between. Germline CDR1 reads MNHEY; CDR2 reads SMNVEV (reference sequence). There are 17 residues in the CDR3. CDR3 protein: CASSPQDSRRYNSPLHF. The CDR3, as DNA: TGTGCCAGCAGTCCGCAGGACAGTCGGAGGTATAATTCACCCCTCCACTTT.